These 27 T cell receptor beta chains share one sample of origin, sequenced in a study of T cells in localized non-small cell lung cancer. The data were produced by immunoSEQ multiplex PCR, yet TCRdb's version contains in-frame clones alone and is incomplete. The profile shows tens of thousands of clones, 80% to 85% of them singletons. Material: peripheral blood mononuclear cells, obtained before any cancer treatment. These receptors were obtained from a man aged 40-75 years with stage III lung adenocarcinoma.

The V and J genes are TRBV9 and TRBJ2-5; D might be TRBD2 (5 bases). The germline V and J ends were trimmed by 4 bases and 4 bases, with 14 bases remaining between them. CDR3 length: 14 amino acids. Germline V CDR1 and CDR2: SGDLS, YYNGEE. The CDR3 region is CASSISGNSETQYF. As DNA, the CDR3 is TGTGCCAGCAGCATATCCGGGAACTCAGAGACCCAGTACTTC.

The CDR3, as DNA: TGTGCCAGCAGCCCTCCGGGACACCACTACGAGCAGTACTTC. Its translation is CASSPPGHHYEQYF. This chain joins TRBV9 and TRBJ2-7; TRBD1 is a possible D gene (6 bases). The CDR3 extends over 14 amino acids. The germline V gene encodes CDR1 SGDLS and CDR2 YYNGEE. The ends were cut back, 4 bases at V and 3 bases at J, with 14 bases in the middle.

The chain uses TRBV29-1 and TRBJ2-1, with a weak D call TRBD2 (7 bases). Trimming removed 4 bases at V and 5 bases at J, with 18 bases between. Germline V gene sequence: CDR1 SQVTM, CDR2 ANQGSEA. This CDR3 contains 15 residues. DNA for the CDR3: TGCAGCGTTGCGTTGGGGGGGGGCTCTGACAATGAGCAGTTCTTC. Protein sequence: CSVALGGGSDNEQFF.

The V gene is TRBV6-5, the J gene TRBJ2-5; 12 bases agree with TRBD2. This CDR3 has 16 amino acids. Germline CDR1 reads MNHEY; CDR2 reads SVGAGI. Trimming at V came to 0 bases and at J to 4 bases, leaving 3 bases not matched to a gene. The DNA for the CDR3 is TGTGCCAGCAGTTACTCAACTAGCGGGGGGACAGAGACCCAGTACTTC. This sequence encodes CASSYSTSGGTETQYF.

The chain is built from TRBV30 and TRBJ1-6; D unresolved. V was shortened by 3 bases and J by 8 bases, with 17 bases between the two germline ends. This CDR3 region has 15 residues. Per the germline V gene, CDR1 is GTSNPN and CDR2 is SVGIG (reference sequence). CDR3 DNA sequence: TGTGCCTGGAGCTTATTCACCCTAGGGTATTCACCCCTCCACTTT. This gives the protein CAWSLFTLGYSPLHF.

This sequence joins TRBV28 and TRBJ1-5; no clear D. This CDR3 has 12 residues. Germline loops: CDR1 MDHEN, CDR2 SYDVKM. V dropped 3 bases and J dropped 5 bases, with 5 bases sitting between them. The CDR3 DNA is TGTGCCAGCAGTTTCCCCGATCAGCCCCAGCATTTT. It codes for CASSFPDQPQHF. Complete variable domain (other parts from reference TRBV28 and TRBJ1-5): DVKVTQSSRYLVKRTGEKVFLECVQDMDHENMFWYRQDPGLGLRLIYFSYDVKMKEKGDIPEGYSVSREKKERFSLILESASTNQTSMYLCASSFPDQPQHFGDGTRLSIL.

The chain couples TRBV15 to TRBJ2-1, with 11 bases fitting TRBD2. J gave up 3 bases and V 5 bases, and 6 bases lay outside the gene matches. Germline V CDR1 and CDR2: LNHNV, YYDKDF (reference sequence). This CDR3 comprises 16 residues. The chain's CDR3 is CATSDTGTSGYNEQFF. In DNA form, the CDR3 reads TGTGCCACCAGCGACACCGGGACTAGCGGCTACAATGAGCAGTTCTTC.

This chain links TRBV15 with TRBJ1-6, with D possibly matching TRBD1 (5 bases). This CDR3 is built from 16 residues. CDR1 is LNHNV and CDR2 is YYDKDF in the germline V gene (reference sequence). Trimming pared 0 bases from V and 9 bases from J, leaving 15 bases between. CDR3 sequence: CATSRDLREAASPLHF. In nucleotides, the CDR3 is TGTGCCACCAGCAGAGACCTCAGGGAGGCGGCTTCACCCCTCCACTTT.

This clone was counted a single time. This chain connects TRBV12-5 to TRBJ1-5; D uncertain. The CDR3 is 14 amino acids. Germline lookup yields CDR1 LGHNT and CDR2 FRNRAP. V was cut by 5 bases and J by 7 bases, with 15 bases left in between. The CDR3 reads CASGPREGDQPQHF. In DNA, the CDR3 is TGTGCTAGTGGTCCCCGGGAGGGTGACCAGCCCCAGCATTTT.

The V gene is TRBV5-6, the J gene TRBJ2-2; TRBD1 matches at 7 bases. The CDR3 is made up of 16 amino acids. Trimming at V came to 3 bases and at J to 5 bases, leaving 10 bases not matched to a gene. CDR1 SGHDT and CDR2 YYEEEE come from the germline V gene. This chain's CDR3 is CASSSSGTAITGELFF. DNA of the CDR3: TGTGCCAGCAGCTCATCCGGGACAGCAATTACCGGGGAGCTGTTTTTT.

The chain recombines TRBV7-9 with TRBJ2-3; tentatively, D is TRBD2 (6 bases). The CDR3 is 17 residues long. Per the germline V gene, CDR1 is SEHNR and CDR2 is FQNEAQ (reference sequence). V was clipped by 2 bases and J by 0 bases, with 15 bases between them. The CDR3 sequence is CASSLPGASVSTDTQYF. The CDR3 DNA sequence: TGTGCCAGCAGCTTACCTGGAGCTAGCGTTAGCACAGATACGCAGTATTTT.

The chain links TRBV18 to TRBJ2-1, with 8 bases identical to TRBD2. Losses at the gene ends were 3 bases for V and 2 bases for J; bases not matched to a gene: 9. CDR3 length: 17 amino acids. Germline-derived CDR1 and CDR2 are KGHSH and LQKENI. CDR3 residues: CASSPLLADDTYNEQFF. CDR3 in DNA: TGTGCCAGCTCACCCCTACTAGCGGACGATACCTACAATGAGCAGTTCTTC. Full variable domain (remainder filled in from reference TRBV18 and TRBJ2-1): NAGVMQNPRHLVRRRGQEARLRCSPMKGHSHVYWYRQLPEEGLKFMVYLQKENIIDESGMPKERFSAEFPKEGPSILRIQQVVRGDSAAYFCASSPLLADDTYNEQFFGPGTRLTVL.

This clone was counted a few times. The same CDR3 is also encoded by other DNA sequences in this sample. This sequence joins TRBV5-1 and TRBJ1-1; D is unresolved. Trimming removed 4 bases at V and 1 base at J, with 20 bases between. The CDR3 runs to 17 residues. Germline V gene sequence: CDR1 SGHRS, CDR2 YFSETQ. The CDR3 region is CASSTSSQSGGNTEAFF. The CDR3 region has the DNA TGCGCCAGCAGCACGTCATCCCAATCCGGTGGGAACACTGAAGCTTTCTTT.

The gene calls are TRBV2 and TRBJ2-5; 12 positions match TRBD2. J gave up 4 bases and V 1 base, and 1 base lay outside the gene matches. Germline CDR1 SNHLY, CDR2 FYNNEI. This CDR3 contains 15 residues. The CDR3 loop reads CASSEGTSGTETQYF. For the CDR3, the DNA is TGTGCCAGCAGTGAAGGGACTAGCGGGACAGAGACCCAGTACTTC.

The chain is built from TRBV9 and TRBJ1-1, with 9 bases that match TRBD1. The germline V gene has CDR1 SGDLS and CDR2 YYNGEE. V lost 2 bases, J lost 8 bases, and 1 base stayed unmatched. The CDR3 is 12 residues long. The chain's CDR3 is CASSVGTGEAFF. The CDR3 DNA sequence: TGTGCCAGCAGCGTGGGGACAGGGGAAGCTTTCTTT.

The J gene is TRBJ2-1, the V gene TRBV7-3, with 8 bases matching TRBD2. V shed 5 bases, J shed 9 bases, and the junction held 15 bases outside the gene matches. Germline loops: CDR1 SGHTA, CDR2 FQGTGA. The CDR3 covers 16 residues. CDR3 bases: TGTGCCAGCAGCCCTTCCGTGAGCGGGAGTGGGGGTGAGCAGTTCTTC. It yields the protein CASSPSVSGSGGEQFF.

The chain carries TRBV9 and TRBJ2-2; a possible D gene is TRBD2 (6 bases). Between the trimmed V and J ends, which lost 0 bases and 5 bases, there was a span of 17 bases. CDR3 length: 17 residues. Looked up from germline, CDR1 is SGDLS and CDR2 is YYNGEE. Here the CDR3 reads CASSVAGRSGETGELFF. The CDR3 DNA reads TGTGCCAGCAGCGTAGCGGGTAGGTCGGGGGAGACCGGGGAGCTGTTTTTT.

This rearrangement joins TRBV6-5 to TRBJ1-4; a weak D match, TRBD1 (5 bases). Per the germline V gene, CDR1 is MNHEY and CDR2 is SVGAGI. Trimming took 7 bases from V and 7 from J, leaving 19 bases between them. The CDR3 extends over 15 amino acids. The CDR3 DNA reads as TGTGCCAGCAACCCTAGGGGAGGGCGAACTGAAAAACTGTTTTTT. Its translation: CASNPRGGRTEKLFF.

This clone was detected a few times. The gene calls are TRBV4-2 and TRBJ2-7, with D perhaps being TRBD1 or TRBD2 (6 bases each). Per the germline V gene, CDR1 is LGHNA and CDR2 is YNFKEQ. This CDR3 has 13 amino acids. V was clipped by 0 bases and J by 7 bases, with 10 bases between them. CDR3 sequence reads: CASSQDLGGEQYF. The CDR3 nucleotides are TGTGCCAGCAGCCAAGATTTAGGGGGGGAGCAGTACTTC.

The rearrangement joins TRBV6-5 to TRBJ1-5; a weak D match, TRBD1 (6 bases). V was cut by 8 bases and J by 0 bases, with 14 bases left in between. The CDR3 is 15 amino acids. The germline V gene has CDR1 MNHEY and CDR2 SVGAGI. In DNA form, the CDR3 reads TGTGCCAGCGGGGGCCCGACTGATAGCAATCAGCCCCAGCATTTT. Translated, it gives CASGGPTDSNQPQHF.

The chain's CDR3 is CSALSGTGGLETQYF. As DNA, the CDR3 is TGCAGCGCCCTTTCCGGGACAGGGGGCTTAGAGACCCAGTACTTC. This rearrangement joins TRBV29-1 to TRBJ2-5; 12 nucleotides match TRBD1. The ends lost 7 bases at V and 4 bases at J; junction bases unmatched: 10. The CDR3 runs to 15 residues. The germline V gene encodes CDR1 SQVTM and CDR2 ANQGSEA.

The chain recombines TRBV19 with TRBJ1-5; no definite D call. With 7 bases removed from V and 3 bases from J, the gap between germline ends came to 13 bases. The CDR3 consists of 14 residues. CDR1 and CDR2 from the germline V gene are LNHDA and SQIVND (reference sequence). The CDR3 loop reads CASIGQAYNQPQHF. As DNA, the CDR3 is TGTGCCAGTATAGGGCAGGCTTACAATCAGCCCCAGCATTTT.

This CDR3 is CASSDPVGLPNYGYTF. CDR3 sequence (DNA): TGTGCCAGTAGTGACCCTGTGGGTTTACCTAACTATGGCTACACCTTC. The J gene is TRBJ1-2, the V gene TRBV19, with D unclear. V was trimmed by 5 bases and J by 0 bases, leaving 16 bases between them. Germline CDR1 and CDR2: LNHDA and SQIVND (reference sequence). The CDR3 loop spans 16 amino acids.

The chain links TRBV2 to TRBJ1-4; no firm D call. CDR1 and CDR2 from the germline V gene are SNHLY and FYNNEI. The germline V and J ends were trimmed by 5 bases and 8 bases, with 18 bases remaining between them. This CDR3 is built from 15 residues. CDR3 coding DNA: TGTGCCAGCAGTCCTTTGACCTCGGCGGAGGAAAAACTGTTTTTT. Protein sequence: CASSPLTSAEEKLFF.

This clone was seen once. The J gene is TRBJ1-1, the V gene TRBV5-8; D remains ambiguous. Trimming stripped 2 bases from V and 3 bases from J, with 11 bases between. This CDR3 spans 14 amino acids. CDR1 is SGHTS and CDR2 is YDEGEE in the germline V gene. This CDR3 reads CASSFTFSDTEAFF. In DNA, the CDR3 is TGTGCCAGCAGCTTCACTTTTTCGGACACTGAAGCTTTCTTT. The full variable domain, in which reference TRBV5-8 and TRBJ1-1 provide the parts outside the CDR3, is EAGVTQSPTHLIKTRGQQATLRCSPISGHTSVYWYQQALGLGLQFLLWYDEGEERNRGNFPPRFSGRQFPNYSSELNVNALELEDSALYLCASSFTFSDTEAFFGQGTRLTVV.

The chain couples TRBV21-1 to TRBJ2-1; the D segment call TRBD1 is taken from the table without a DNA check. TRBV21-1 is noted as a pseudogene. The CDR3 sequence is 14 residues long. CDR3 coding DNA: TGTGCCAGCAGAGGGGGCGGGACCTACAATGAGCAGTTCTTC. As protein: CASRGGGTYNEQFF.

The chain couples TRBV28 to TRBJ1-1; D is uncertain. V was trimmed by 2 bases and J by 1 base, leaving 11 bases between them. This CDR3 is built from 15 residues. CDR1 is MDHEN and CDR2 is SYDVKM in the germline V gene. The CDR3: CASSLPSQANTEAFF. In DNA form, the CDR3 reads TGTGCCAGCAGTTTACCCTCGCAAGCGAACACTGAAGCTTTCTTT.